Shown below are 5 T cell receptor beta chains from a single sample sequenced in a study of T cell responses to AZD1222 COVID-19 vaccine. Profiling relied on immunoSEQ multiplex PCR, and the TCRdb table lists in-frame clones only, not all of them. The sample shows over 150,000 clones, about 91% of them seen only once. The specimen comprised peripheral blood, sampled on day 0 of MenACWY control vaccination. These receptors all come from an adult in good health.

This clone was recorded once. The chain couples TRBV6-5 to TRBJ1-2; D may be TRBD1 (6 bases). This CDR3 is built from 14 residues. Germline CDR1 is MNHEY and CDR2 is SVGAGI. V gave up 6 bases and J gave up 3 bases, with 14 bases separating them. CDR3 amino acids: CASRSDRSHYGYTF. In DNA form, the CDR3 reads TGTGCCAGCAGGTCCGACAGGAGCCACTATGGCTACACCTTC.

Only a few counts were recorded for this clone. The chain couples TRBV29-1 to TRBJ2-3; D remains ambiguous. The V end lost 3 bases, the J end lost 1 base, and 11 bases lay between the germline ends. CDR3 length equals 14 residues. CDR1 is SQVTM and CDR2 is ANQGSEA in the germline V gene. CDR3 region: CSVDGKGGTDTQYF. Here the CDR3 DNA reads TGCAGCGTTGACGGAAAGGGCGGCACAGATACGCAGTATTTT.

V and J are TRBV4-3 and TRBJ2-7, with 7 bases matching TRBD2. Germline-derived CDR1 and CDR2 are LGHNA and YSLEER. The CDR3 has 15 residues. V lost 0 bases to trimming and J lost 6 bases; unmatched junction nucleotides: 8. This chain's CDR3 is CASSQDLLSGTEQYF. CDR3 bases: TGCGCCAGCAGCCAAGATCTCCTCAGCGGGACCGAGCAGTACTTC.

The CDR3 DNA reads as TGTGCCAGTAGTCGGGTGAGCAATCAGCCCCAGCATTTT. This encodes CASSRVSNQPQHF. The rearrangement links TRBV19 to TRBJ1-5; no firm D call. Per the germline V gene, CDR1 is LNHDA and CDR2 is SQIVND (reference sequence). The ends were cut back, 5 bases at V and 1 base at J, with 6 bases in the middle. This CDR3 is 13 amino acids long.

This chain connects TRBV5-4 to TRBJ2-1; TRBD1 matches at 7 bases. CDR1 and CDR2 (germline): SGHNT, YYREEE (reference sequence). CDR3 length: 14 amino acids. V was clipped by 0 bases and J by 5 bases; unmatched bases: 2. CDR3 bases: TGTGCCAGCAGCTTGGTCGACAGGGACAATGAGCAGTTCTTC. It is translated as CASSLVDRDNEQFF.